The 5 T cell receptor beta chains in this list originate from one sample, sequenced in a study of T cell responses to AZD1222 COVID-19 vaccine. Only in-frame clones appear in the TCRdb table, and some are missing; sequencing was by immunoSEQ multiplex PCR. This sample has some 90,000 clones, with around 91% found just once. The input for sequencing was peripheral blood, taken on day 0 of MenACWY control vaccination. All receptors come from an adult in good health.

In DNA form, the CDR3 reads TGTGCCATCACTGGACAGGGGACAGTGGAGGGCTACACCTTC. It yields the protein CAITGQGTVEGYTF. V usage is TRBV10-3 and J usage is TRBJ1-2; 9 bases line up with TRBD1. Per germline, CDR1 ENHRY and CDR2 SYGVKD. The CDR3 contains 14 residues. Germline trimming cut 7 bases from V and 8 bases from J; bases unmatched to any gene: 11.

V and J are TRBV6-1 and TRBJ1-4, with a tentative D call TRBD1 (5 bases). Trimming shortened V by 2 bases and J by 7 bases, and 11 bases separated the two germline ends. The CDR3 has 14 amino acids. Germline CDR1 reads MNHNS; CDR2 reads SASEGT. The chain's CDR3 is CASSELAGSEKLFF. The CDR3 coding sequence is TGTGCCAGCAGTGAACTCGCAGGGAGTGAAAAACTGTTTTTT.

The gene calls are TRBV6-5 and TRBJ2-7; D is perhaps TRBD2 (5 bases). Germline CDR1 is MNHEY and CDR2 is SVGAGI. The V and J ends lost 7 bases and 2 bases respectively, with 18 bases between them. This CDR3 is built from 15 residues. As DNA, the CDR3 is TGTGCCAGCACCCGGGAAGGCACTACCGCCTACGAGCAGTACTTC. Translating gives CASTREGTTAYEQYF.

This chain joins TRBV19 and TRBJ2-6, with TRBD2 matching 10 bases. Per the germline V gene, CDR1 is LNHDA and CDR2 is SQIVND (reference sequence). After removal of 3 bases from V and 0 bases from J, the junction contained 2 bases not matched to a gene. The CDR3 is 17 residues long. CDR3 nucleotides: TGTGCCAGTAGTATTCTAGCGGGGGTCTCTGGGGCCAACGTCCTGACTTTC. This translates into CASSILAGVSGANVLTF.

This rearrangement joins TRBV28 to TRBJ2-1; either TRBD1 or TRBD2 may supply D (5 bases each). CDR3 length: 13 residues. CDR1 and CDR2 from the germline V gene are MDHEN and SYDVKM. Trimming took 11 bases from V and 8 from J, leaving 19 bases between them. In DNA, the CDR3 is TGTGCCGGGGGAAGGGGCACACTCGATGAGCAGTTCTTC. The encoded protein is CAGGRGTLDEQFF.